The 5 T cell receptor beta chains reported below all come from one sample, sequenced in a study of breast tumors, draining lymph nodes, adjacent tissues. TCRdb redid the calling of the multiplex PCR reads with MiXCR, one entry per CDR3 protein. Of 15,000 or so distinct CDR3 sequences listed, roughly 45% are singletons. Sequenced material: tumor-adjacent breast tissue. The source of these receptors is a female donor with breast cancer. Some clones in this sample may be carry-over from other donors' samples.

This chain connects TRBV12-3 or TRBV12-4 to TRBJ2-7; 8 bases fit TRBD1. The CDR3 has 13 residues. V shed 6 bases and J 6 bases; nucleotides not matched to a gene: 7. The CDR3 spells CASSKRTGREQYF. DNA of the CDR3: TGTGCCAGCAGCAAGAGGACAGGGCGCGAGCAGTACTTC.

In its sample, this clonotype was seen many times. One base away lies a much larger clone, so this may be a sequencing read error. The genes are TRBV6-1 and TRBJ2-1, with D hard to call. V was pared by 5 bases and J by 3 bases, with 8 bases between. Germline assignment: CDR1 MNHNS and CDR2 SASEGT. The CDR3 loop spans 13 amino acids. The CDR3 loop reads CASSHNIYNEQFF. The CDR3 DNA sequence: TGTGCCAGCAGTCATAATATCTACAATGAGCAGTTCTTC.

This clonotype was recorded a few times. CDR3 loop: CASSFTSGATKNIQYF. The CDR3, as DNA: TGTGCCAGCAGCTTTACTAGCGGGGCTACCAAAAACATTCAGTACTTC. The chain carries TRBV11-2 and TRBJ2-4, with 10 bases that match TRBD2. The CDR3 consists of 16 residues. Germline CDR1 and CDR2: SGHAT and FQNNGV. V dropped 3 bases and J dropped 2; count of bases not matched to a gene: 4.

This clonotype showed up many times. The CDR3 sequence: CAWISLTGTVWGYTF. In DNA form, the CDR3 reads TGTGCCTGGATCTCCCTGACAGGGACGGTGTGGGGCTACACCTTC. This chain joins TRBV30 and TRBJ1-2; 7 bases match TRBD1. This CDR3 spans 15 amino acids. CDR1 GTSNPN and CDR2 SVGIG come from the germline V gene (reference sequence). V lost 4 bases, J lost 8 bases, and 16 bases stayed unmatched.

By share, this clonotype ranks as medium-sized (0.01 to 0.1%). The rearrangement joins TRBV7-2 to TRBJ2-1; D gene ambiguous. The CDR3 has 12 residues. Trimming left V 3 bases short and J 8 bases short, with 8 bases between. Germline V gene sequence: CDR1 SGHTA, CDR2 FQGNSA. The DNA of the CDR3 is TGTGCCAGCAGCTTCATCGGGTATGAGCAGTTCTTC. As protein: CASSFIGYEQFF.